One T cell receptor (beta chain) is described in this entry. Its antigen is as yet unknown. This specimen belongs to a study of identical twins. General study results and limits: Sequences that were beta out-of-frame showed weaker excess twin sharing.

The cDNA had a unique molecular identifier and a template-switch universal primer site. TCRdb ran MiXCR on the 5' RACE reads and lists one entry per CDR3 protein. The sample consists of 300,000 to 400,000 distinct CDR3 sequences, about 12% of them appearing once. The same specimen was also included in a second study, on yellow fever vaccine responses in identical twins.

The sequence was obtained from a young woman in good health. The sequenced sample was CD8+ T cells sorted from blood.

The CDR3, as DNA: TGTGCCAGCAGCAAAAGAGGACCCACGTCGGTTTACAATGAGCAGTTCTTC. Amino acids: CASSKRGPTSVYNEQFF. The chain uses TRBV21-1 and TRBJ2-1; the table gives TRBD2 as D, unverified against the DNA. TRBV21-1 is assigned pseudogene status. This CDR3 region has 17 residues.